This T cell receptor (beta chain) was documented in a study of blood T cell repertoires in COVID-19. Germline CDR1 and CDR2: SQVTM and ANQGSEA. The CDR3 is 14 amino acids. Germline trimming cut 5 bases from V and 1 base from J; bases unmatched to any gene: 3. The study recruited people aged about 18 to 89 years across about 25 US areas. TCRdb's table, derived via immunoSEQ multiplex PCR, lists solely in-frame clones and lacks some. The data show about 200,000 clones, around 90% seen once. The sample comprised PBMCs or T cells enriched from blood (not recorded which). This chain connects TRBV29-1 to TRBJ1-5, with 9 bases that match TRBD1. This receptor was obtained from a woman between 25 and 40 years old who had recovered from COVID-19. The CDR3, as DNA: TGCAGCGTTAGGACAGGGGTCAGCAATCAGCCCCAGCATTTT. This gives the protein CSVRTGVSNQPQHF.